This TCR beta chain was found in a study of T cell repertoires in cytomegalovirus infection. Study-wide results and caveats: Identification of carriers of CMV plus the relevant HLA was performed using cumulative public TCR beta family frequency. HLA-C-restricted, CMV-specific TCR beta clonotypes were dominant ex vivo.

CDR1 is ENHRY and CDR2 is SYGVKD in the germline V gene. The CDR3 runs to 16 residues. V lost 8 bases to trimming and J lost 4 bases; unmatched junction nucleotides: 8. Via MiXCR, TCRdb re-called the reads, giving one row per CDR3 protein. The sample includes fewer than 300,000 distinct CDR3 sequences, around 25% of them seen just once. On this clonotype: Antigen: not known.

Sequencing was done on a sample of PBMCs. The sequence derives from a human donor in good health (CMV status not recorded). Some clones in this sample may be carry-over from other donors' samples. This chain uses TRBV10-3 with TRBJ2-6; TRBD1 matches 10 bases. The CDR3: CAIRDRGLGGANVLTF. The CDR3 DNA sequence: TGTGCCATCCGGGACAGGGGTTTGGGCGGGGCCAACGTCCTGACTTTC.